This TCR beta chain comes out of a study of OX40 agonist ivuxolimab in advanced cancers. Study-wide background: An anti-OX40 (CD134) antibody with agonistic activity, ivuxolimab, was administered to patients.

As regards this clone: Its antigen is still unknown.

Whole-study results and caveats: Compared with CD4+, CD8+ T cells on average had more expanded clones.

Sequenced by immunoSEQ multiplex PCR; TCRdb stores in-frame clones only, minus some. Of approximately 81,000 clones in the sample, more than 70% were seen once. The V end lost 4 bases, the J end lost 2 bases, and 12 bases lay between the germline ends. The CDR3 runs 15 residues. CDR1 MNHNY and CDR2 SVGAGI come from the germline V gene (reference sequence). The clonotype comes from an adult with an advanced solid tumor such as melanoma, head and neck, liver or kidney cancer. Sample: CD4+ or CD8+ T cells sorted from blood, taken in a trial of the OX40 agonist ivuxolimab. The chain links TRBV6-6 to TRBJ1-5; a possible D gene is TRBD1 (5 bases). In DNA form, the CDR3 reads TGTGCCAGCAGTTCACAAGACAGCCGCAATCAGCCCCAGCATTTT. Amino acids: CASSSQDSRNQPQHF.